This T cell receptor beta chain comes out of a study of blood T cell repertoires in COVID-19. In the study overall: Spain, Italy and the United States supplied samples that represented acute and convalescent COVID-19. Sources were T cells, B-cell-depleted T cells, or PBMCs; the material itself was cDNA or gDNA.

Under the authors' procedure: Estimation of nucleated cell counts relied on the amplification of reference gene primers. Only in-frame clones appear in the TCRdb table, and some are missing; sequencing was by immunoSEQ multiplex PCR. Clone size and the V and J calls come from that table; the DNA yielded D and trimming. The sample holds under 200,000 clones, roughly 84% seen once. The TCR comes from an elderly woman with acute or convalescent COVID-19. Sequenced input: peripheral blood.

The DNA of the CDR3 is TGTGCCAGCAGCCCAACTAGCGGGAGGGCCAGTAATGAGCAGTTCTTC. It specifies CASSPTSGRASNEQFF. The rearrangement uses TRBV7-2 and TRBJ2-1; 13 bases agree with TRBD2. Trimming at V came to 5 bases and at J to 7 bases, leaving 8 bases not matched to a gene. This CDR3 has 16 amino acids. Germline CDR1 reads SGHTA; CDR2 reads FQGNSA.